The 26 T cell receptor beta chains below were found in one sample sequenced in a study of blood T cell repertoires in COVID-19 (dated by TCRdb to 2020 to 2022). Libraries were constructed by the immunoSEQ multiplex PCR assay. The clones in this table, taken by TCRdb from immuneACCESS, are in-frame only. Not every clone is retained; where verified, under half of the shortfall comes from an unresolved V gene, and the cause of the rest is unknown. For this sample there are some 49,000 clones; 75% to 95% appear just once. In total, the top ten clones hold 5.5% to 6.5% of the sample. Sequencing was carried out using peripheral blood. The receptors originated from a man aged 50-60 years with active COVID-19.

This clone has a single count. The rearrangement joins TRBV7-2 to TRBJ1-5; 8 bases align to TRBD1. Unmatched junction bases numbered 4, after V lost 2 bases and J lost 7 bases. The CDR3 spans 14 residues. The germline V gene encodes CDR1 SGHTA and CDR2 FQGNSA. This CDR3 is CASSLLNRGQPQHF. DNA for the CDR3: TGTGCCAGCAGCTTATTAAACAGGGGGCAGCCCCAGCATTTT.

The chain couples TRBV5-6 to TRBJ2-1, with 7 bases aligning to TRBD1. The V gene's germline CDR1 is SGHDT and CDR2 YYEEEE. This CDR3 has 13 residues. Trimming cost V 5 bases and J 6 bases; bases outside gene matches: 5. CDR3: CASRLTGSNEQFF. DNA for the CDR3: TGTGCCAGCAGACTGACAGGGTCCAATGAGCAGTTCTTC.

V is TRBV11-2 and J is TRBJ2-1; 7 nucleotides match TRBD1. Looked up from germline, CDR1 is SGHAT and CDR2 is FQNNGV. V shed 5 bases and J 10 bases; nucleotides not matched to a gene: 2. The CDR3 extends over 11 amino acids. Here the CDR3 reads CASSVRGEQFF. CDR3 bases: TGTGCCAGCAGCGTCAGGGGGGAGCAGTTCTTC.

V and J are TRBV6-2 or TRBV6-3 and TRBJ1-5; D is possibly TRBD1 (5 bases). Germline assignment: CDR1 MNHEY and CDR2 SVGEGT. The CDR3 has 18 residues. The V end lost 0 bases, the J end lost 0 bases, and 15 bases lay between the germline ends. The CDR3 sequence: CASSYSISDSASNQPQHF. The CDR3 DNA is TGTGCCAGCAGTTACTCGATTTCCGACAGTGCTAGCAATCAGCCCCAGCATTTT.

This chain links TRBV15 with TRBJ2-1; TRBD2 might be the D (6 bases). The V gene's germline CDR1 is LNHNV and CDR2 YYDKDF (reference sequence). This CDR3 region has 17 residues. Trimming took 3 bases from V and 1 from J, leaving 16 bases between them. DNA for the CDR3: TGTGCCACCAGCAGGGAGCTTTCTGGGGGGTCCTACAATGAGCAGTTCTTC. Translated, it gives CATSRELSGGSYNEQFF.

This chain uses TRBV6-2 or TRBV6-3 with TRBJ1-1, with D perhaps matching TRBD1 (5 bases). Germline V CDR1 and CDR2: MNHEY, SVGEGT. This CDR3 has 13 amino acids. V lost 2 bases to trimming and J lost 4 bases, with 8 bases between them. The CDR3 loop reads CASSYLQGTEAFF. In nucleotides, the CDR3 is TGTGCCAGCAGTTACCTTCAGGGCACTGAAGCTTTCTTT.

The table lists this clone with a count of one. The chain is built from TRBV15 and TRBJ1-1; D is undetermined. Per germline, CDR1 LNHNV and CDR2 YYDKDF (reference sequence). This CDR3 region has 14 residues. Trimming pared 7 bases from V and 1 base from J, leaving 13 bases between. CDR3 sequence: CATIPTQENTEAFF. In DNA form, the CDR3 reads TGTGCCACCATCCCGACCCAGGAGAACACTGAAGCTTTCTTT.

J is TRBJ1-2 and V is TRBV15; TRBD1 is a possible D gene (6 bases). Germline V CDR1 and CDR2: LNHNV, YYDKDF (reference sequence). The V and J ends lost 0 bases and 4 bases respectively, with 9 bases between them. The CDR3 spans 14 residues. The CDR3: CATSRDRGGYGYTF. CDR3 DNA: TGTGCCACCAGCAGAGATAGGGGGGGCTATGGCTACACCTTC.

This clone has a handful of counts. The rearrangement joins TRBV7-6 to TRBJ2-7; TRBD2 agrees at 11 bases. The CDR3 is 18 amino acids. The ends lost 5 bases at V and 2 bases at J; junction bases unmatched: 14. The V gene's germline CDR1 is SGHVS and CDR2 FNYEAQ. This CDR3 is CASSPLGGLAGGAYEQYF. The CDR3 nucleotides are TGTGCCAGCAGCCCACTGGGGGGCTTAGCGGGAGGGGCCTACGAGCAGTACTTC.

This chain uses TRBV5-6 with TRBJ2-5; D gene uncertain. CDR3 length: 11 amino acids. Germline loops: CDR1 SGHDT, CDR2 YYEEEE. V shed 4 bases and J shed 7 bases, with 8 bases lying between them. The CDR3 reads CASSPGGTQYF. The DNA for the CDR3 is TGTGCCAGCAGCCCAGGTGGGACCCAGTACTTC. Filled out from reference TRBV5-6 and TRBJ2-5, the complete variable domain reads DAGVTQSPTHLIKTRGQQVTLRCSPKSGHDTVSWYQQALGQGPQFIFQYYEEEERQRGNFPDRFSGHQFPNYSSELNVNALLLGDSALYLCASSPGGTQYFGPGTRLLVL.

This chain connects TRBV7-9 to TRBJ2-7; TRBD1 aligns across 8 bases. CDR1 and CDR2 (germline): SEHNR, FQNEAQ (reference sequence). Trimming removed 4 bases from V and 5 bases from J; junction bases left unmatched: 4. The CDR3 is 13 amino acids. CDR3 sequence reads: CASSSRTGNEQYF. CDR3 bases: TGTGCCAGCAGCTCCAGGACAGGGAACGAGCAGTACTTC.

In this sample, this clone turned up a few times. The CDR3 region has the DNA TGTGCCAGCAGCTTAGCTATACCACTGGCGCGGGGCTACACCTTC. Translation: CASSLAIPLARGYTF. The chain recombines TRBV7-9 with TRBJ1-2; D call uncertain. V lost 0 bases and J 8 bases, leaving 16 bases between the germline ends. There are 15 residues in the CDR3. Per the germline V gene, CDR1 is SEHNR and CDR2 is FQNEAQ (reference sequence).

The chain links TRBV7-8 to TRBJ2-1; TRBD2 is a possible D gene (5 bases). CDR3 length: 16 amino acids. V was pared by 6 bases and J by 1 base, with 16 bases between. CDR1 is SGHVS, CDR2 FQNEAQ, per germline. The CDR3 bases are TGTGCCAGCAGGCCGAGGGCAGGCGGTTCCTACAATGAGCAGTTCTTC. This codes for CASRPRAGGSYNEQFF. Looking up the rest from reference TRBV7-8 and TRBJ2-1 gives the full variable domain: GAGVSQSPRYKVAKRGQDVALRCDPISGHVSLFWYQQALGQGPEFLTYFQNEAQLDKSGLPSDRFFAERPEGSVSTLKIQRTQQEDSAVYLCASRPRAGGSYNEQFFGPGTRLTVL.

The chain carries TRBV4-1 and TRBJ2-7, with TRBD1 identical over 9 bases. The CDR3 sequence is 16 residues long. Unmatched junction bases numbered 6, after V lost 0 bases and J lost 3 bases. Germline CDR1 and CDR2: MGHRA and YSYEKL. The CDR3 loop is CASSQDRTGGVYEQYF. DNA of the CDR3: TGCGCCAGCAGCCAAGATCGAACAGGGGGCGTCTACGAGCAGTACTTC.

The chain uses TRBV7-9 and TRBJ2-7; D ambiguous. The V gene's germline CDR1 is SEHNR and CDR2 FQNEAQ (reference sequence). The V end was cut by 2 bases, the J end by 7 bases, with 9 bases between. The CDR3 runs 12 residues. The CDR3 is CASSLLRFEQYF. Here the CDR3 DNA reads TGTGCCAGCAGCTTACTTCGTTTTGAGCAGTACTTC.

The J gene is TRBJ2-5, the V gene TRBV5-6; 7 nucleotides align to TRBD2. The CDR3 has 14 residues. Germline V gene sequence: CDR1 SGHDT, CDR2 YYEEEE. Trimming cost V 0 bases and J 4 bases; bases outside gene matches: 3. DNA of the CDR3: TGTGCCAGCAGCTTGGGGGGGAGGGCAGAGACCCAGTACTTC. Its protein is CASSLGGRAETQYF.

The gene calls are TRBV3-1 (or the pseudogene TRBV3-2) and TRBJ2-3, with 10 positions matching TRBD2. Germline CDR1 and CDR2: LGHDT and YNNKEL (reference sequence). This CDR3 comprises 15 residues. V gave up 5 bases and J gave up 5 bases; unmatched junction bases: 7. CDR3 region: CASSYGVAGGDTQYF. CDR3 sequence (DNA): TGTGCCAGCAGCTACGGGGTAGCGGGGGGAGATACGCAGTATTTT.

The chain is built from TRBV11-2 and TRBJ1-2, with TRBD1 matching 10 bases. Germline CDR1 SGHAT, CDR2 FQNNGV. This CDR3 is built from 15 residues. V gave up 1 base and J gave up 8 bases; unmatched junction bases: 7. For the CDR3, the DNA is TGTGCCAGCAGCTTAGGTGCTGGGACAGGGGTCGGCTACACCTTC. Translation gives CASSLGAGTGVGYTF.

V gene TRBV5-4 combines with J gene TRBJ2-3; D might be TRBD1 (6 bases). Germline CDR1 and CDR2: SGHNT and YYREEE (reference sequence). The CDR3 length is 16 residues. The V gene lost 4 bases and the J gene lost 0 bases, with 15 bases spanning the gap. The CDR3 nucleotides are TGTGCCAGCAGCGCTGGGGGCGGAGCCAGCACAGATACGCAGTATTTT. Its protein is CASSAGGGASTDTQYF. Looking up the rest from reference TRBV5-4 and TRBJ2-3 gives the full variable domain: ETGVTQSPTHLIKTRGQQVTLRCSSQSGHNTVSWYQQALGQGPQFIFQYYREEENGRGNFPPRFSGLQFPNYSSELNVNALELDDSALYLCASSAGGGASTDTQYFGPGTRLTVL.

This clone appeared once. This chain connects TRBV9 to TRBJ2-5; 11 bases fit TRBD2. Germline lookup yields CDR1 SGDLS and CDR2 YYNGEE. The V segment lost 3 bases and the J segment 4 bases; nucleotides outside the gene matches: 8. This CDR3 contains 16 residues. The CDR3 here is CASSGSGGAFSETQYF. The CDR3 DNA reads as TGTGCCAGCAGCGGTAGCGGGGGGGCCTTTTCAGAGACCCAGTACTTC. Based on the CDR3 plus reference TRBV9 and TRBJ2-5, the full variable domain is DSGVTQTPKHLITATGQRVTLRCSPRSGDLSVYWYQQSLDQGLQFLIQYYNGEERAKGNILERFSAQQFPDLHSELNLSSLELGDSALYFCASSGSGGAFSETQYFGPGTRLLVL.

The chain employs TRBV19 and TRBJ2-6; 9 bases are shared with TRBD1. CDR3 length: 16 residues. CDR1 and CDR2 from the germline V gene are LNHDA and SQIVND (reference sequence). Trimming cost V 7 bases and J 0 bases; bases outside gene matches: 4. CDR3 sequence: CASTGQGTSGANVLTF. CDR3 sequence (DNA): TGTGCCAGTACGGGACAGGGTACCTCTGGGGCCAACGTCCTGACTTTC.

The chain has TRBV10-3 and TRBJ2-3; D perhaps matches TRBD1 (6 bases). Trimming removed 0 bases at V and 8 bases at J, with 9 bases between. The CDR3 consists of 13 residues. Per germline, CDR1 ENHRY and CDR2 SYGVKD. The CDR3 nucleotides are TGTGCCATCAGTGAGTCGGACAGAGCTACGCAGTATTTT. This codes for CAISESDRATQYF.

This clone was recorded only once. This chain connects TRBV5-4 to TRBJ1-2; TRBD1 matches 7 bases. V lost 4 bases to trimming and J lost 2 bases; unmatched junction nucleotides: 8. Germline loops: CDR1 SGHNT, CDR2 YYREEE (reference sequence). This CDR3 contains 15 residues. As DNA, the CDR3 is TGTGCCAGCAGCCCTACAGGGGTCGGGAACTATGGCTACACCTTC. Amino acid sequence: CASSPTGVGNYGYTF. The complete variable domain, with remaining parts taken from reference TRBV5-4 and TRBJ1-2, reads ETGVTQSPTHLIKTRGQQVTLRCSSQSGHNTVSWYQQALGQGPQFIFQYYREEENGRGNFPPRFSGLQFPNYSSELNVNALELDDSALYLCASSPTGVGNYGYTFGSGTRLTVV.

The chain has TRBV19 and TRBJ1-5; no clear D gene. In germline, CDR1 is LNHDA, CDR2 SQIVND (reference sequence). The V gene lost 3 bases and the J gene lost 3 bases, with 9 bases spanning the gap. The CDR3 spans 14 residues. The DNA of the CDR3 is TGTGCCAGTAGTATCGGAGGGATCAATCAGCCCCAGCATTTT. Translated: CASSIGGINQPQHF.

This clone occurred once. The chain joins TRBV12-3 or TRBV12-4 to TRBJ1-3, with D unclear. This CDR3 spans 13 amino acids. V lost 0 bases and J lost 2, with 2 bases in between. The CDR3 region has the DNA TGTGCCAGCAGTTTAGCCACTGGAAACACCATATATTTT. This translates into CASSLATGNTIYF.

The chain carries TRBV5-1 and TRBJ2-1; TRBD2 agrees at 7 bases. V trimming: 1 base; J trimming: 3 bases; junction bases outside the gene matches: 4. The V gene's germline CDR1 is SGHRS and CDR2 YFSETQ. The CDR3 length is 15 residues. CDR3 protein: CASSLPSGDYNEQFF. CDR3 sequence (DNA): TGCGCCAGCAGCTTGCCCAGCGGGGACTACAATGAGCAGTTCTTC.